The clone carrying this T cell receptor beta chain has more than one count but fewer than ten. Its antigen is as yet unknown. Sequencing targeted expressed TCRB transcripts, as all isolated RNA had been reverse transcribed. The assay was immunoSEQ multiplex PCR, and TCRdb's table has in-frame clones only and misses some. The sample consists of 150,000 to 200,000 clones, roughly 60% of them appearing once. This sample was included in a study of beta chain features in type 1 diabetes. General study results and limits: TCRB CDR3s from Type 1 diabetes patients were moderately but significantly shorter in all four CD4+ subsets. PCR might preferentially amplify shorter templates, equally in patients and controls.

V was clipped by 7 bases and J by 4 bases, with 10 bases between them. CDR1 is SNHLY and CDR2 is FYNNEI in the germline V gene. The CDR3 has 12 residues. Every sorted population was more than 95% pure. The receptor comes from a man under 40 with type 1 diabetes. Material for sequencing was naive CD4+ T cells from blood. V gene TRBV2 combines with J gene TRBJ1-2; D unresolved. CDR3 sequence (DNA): TGTGCCAGCAAGTTCGTTGTCTATGGCTACACCTTC. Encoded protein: CASKFVVYGYTF.